This section outlines one TCR beta chain sequence together with its context. Those who participated ranged in age from roughly 18 to 90 years and resided in roughly 26 US areas. Original handling: For nucleated cells, counts were estimated from reference gene primer amplification. Method: immunoSEQ multiplex PCR; TCRdb's copy keeps in-frame clones and lacks some. From that table come the V and J calls and clone size; the DNA was used to work out D and trimming. The sample consists of about 130,000 clones, about 86% of them appearing once. This specimen comes from a study of blood T cell repertoires in COVID-19. Overall study context: Samples taken during acute and convalescent COVID-19 were collected in the United States, Italy and Spain. The cDNA or gDNA used as material had been derived from T cells, B-cell-depleted T cells, or PBMCs.

This CDR3 spans 13 amino acids. Germline CDR1 reads SGDLS; CDR2 reads YYNGEE. V gave up 4 bases and J gave up 8 bases, with 10 bases separating them. This TCR came from a man between 35 and 55 years old with acute COVID-19. V gene TRBV9 combines with J gene TRBJ1-6; no definite D call. Sequencing was carried out using PBMCs or T cells enriched from blood (not recorded which). The CDR3 protein is CASSPGWDSPLHF. The DNA for the CDR3 is TGTGCCAGCAGCCCGGGGTGGGATTCACCCCTCCACTTT.